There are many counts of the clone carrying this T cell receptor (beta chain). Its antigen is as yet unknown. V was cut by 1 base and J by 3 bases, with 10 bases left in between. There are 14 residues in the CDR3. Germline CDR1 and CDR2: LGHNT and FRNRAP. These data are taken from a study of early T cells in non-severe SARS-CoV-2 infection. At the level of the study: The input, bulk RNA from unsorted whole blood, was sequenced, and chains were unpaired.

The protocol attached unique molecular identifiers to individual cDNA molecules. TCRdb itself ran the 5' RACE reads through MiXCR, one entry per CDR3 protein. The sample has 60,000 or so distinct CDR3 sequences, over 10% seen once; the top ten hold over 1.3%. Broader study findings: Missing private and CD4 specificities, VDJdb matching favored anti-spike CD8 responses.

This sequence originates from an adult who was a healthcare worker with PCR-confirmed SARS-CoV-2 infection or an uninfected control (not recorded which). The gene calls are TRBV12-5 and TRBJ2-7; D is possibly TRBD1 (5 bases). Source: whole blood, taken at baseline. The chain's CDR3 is CASGLGQGFYEQYF. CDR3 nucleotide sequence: TGTGCTAGTGGTTTGGGGCAGGGATTCTACGAGCAGTACTTC.